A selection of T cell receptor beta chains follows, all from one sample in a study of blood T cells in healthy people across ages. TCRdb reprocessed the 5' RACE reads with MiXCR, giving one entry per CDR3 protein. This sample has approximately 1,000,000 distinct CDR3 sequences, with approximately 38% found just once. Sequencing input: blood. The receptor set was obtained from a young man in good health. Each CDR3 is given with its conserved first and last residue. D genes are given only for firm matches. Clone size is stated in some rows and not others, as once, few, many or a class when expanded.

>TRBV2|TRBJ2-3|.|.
CATRQQGGTDTQYF
TGTGCCACAAGACAGCAGGGGGGGACAGATACGCAGTATTTT
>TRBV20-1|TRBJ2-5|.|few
CSARDRRGGKETQYF
TGCAGTGCTAGAGATCGGAGGGGGGGCAAGGAGACCCAGTACTTC
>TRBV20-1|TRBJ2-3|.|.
CSARDGGHAGWTDTQYF
TGCAGTGCTAGAGATGGGGGACACGCGGGGTGGACAGATACGCAGTATTTT
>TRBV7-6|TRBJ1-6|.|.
CASSRGHSYNSPLHF
TGTGCCAGCAGCAGAGGACACTCCTATAATTCACCCCTCCACTTT
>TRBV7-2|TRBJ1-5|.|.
CASSLSTGNRPQHF
TGTGCCAGCAGCTTAAGCACGGGGAATCGGCCCCAGCATTTT
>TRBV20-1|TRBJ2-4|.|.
CSAEGLAKNIQYF
TGCAGTGCTGAGGGCCTAGCCAAAAACATTCAGTACTTC
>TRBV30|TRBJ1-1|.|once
CAWSRGRAFF
TGTGCCTGGAGCCGGGGTAGAGCTTTCTTT
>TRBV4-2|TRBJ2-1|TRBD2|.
CASSLGLAGGHNEQFF
TGTGCCAGCAGCCTTGGACTAGCGGGGGGACACAATGAGCAGTTCTTC
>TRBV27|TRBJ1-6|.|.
CASRRSGGVNSPLHF
TGTGCCAGCAGGCGCTCTGGGGGGGTAAATTCACCCCTCCACTTT
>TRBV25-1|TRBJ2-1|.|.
CASSEYRGLGNEQFF
TGTGCCAGCAGTGAATATCGAGGATTGGGTAATGAGCAGTTCTTC
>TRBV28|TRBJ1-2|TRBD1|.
CASRQGASSRYTF
TGTGCCAGTCGACAGGGGGCCTCTTCTCGCTACACCTTC
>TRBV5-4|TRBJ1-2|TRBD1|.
CASSLPGQNRNYGYTF
TGTGCCAGCAGCTTACCGGGACAGAACCGAAACTATGGCTACACCTTC
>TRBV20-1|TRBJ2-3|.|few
CSARDERTQYF
TGCAGTGCTAGAGATGAGCGTACGCAGTATTTT
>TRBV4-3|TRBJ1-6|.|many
CASSQDLQSPLHF
TGCGCCAGCAGCCAAGATTTGCAGTCACCCCTCCACTTT
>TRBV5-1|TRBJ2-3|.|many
CASRRLSRRVTDTQYF
TGCGCCAGCAGGCGACTCTCTCGAAGGGTCACAGATACGCAGTATTTT
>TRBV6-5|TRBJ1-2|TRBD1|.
CASRLGQGAVDGYTF
TGTGCCAGCAGACTCGGACAGGGCGCAGTCGATGGCTACACCTTC
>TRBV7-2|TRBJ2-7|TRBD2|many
CASSPTSGVYEQYF
TGTGCCAGCAGTCCGACTAGCGGGGTATACGAGCAGTACTTC
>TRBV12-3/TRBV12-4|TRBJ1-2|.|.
CASRTGPLNRYINYGYTF
TGTGCCAGCAGAACGGGTCCCCTGAACAGATACATTAACTATGGCTACACCTTC
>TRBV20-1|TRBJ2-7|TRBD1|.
CSATRMTGNEQYF
TGCAGTGCTACCCGGATGACAGGGAACGAGCAGTACTTC
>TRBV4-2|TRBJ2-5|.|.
CASSQDRAREYKEQYF
TGTGCCAGCAGCCAAGATAGGGCGAGAGAATACAAGGAGCAGTACTTC
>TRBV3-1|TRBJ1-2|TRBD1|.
CASSPMNRRGQDYGYTF
TGCGCCAGCAGCCCAATGAATCGGAGGGGGCAAGACTATGGCTACACCTTC
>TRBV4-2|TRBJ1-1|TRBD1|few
CASSTGTGGFVDTEAFF
TGTGCCAGCAGTACCGGGACAGGGGGCTTTGTCGACACTGAAGCTTTCTTT